This T cell receptor (beta chain) was retrieved from a study of CD8 T cells in Susac syndrome. On the study more broadly: Of the sequenced Susac syndrome patients, more than five had active disease and fewer than 10 were in remission.

About this clonotype: Its antigen is unidentified.

The germline CDR1 and CDR2 sequences are SGHAT and FQNNGV. This CDR3 is 16 amino acids long. V was pared by 1 base and J by 1 base, with 4 bases of the junction left unmatched. General study points: Clonal expansion was not seen in any Susac syndrome CD4+ T cell repertoire.

A quantity of about 0.5 to 1 ug RNA underwent reverse transcription using random hexamers. TCRdb reprocessed the immunoSEQ multiplex PCR reads with MiXCR, giving one entry per CDR3 protein. Found here are about 140,000 distinct CDR3 sequences, over 90% of them singletons; the top ten hold roughly 0.14%. Sequencing was performed on CD4+ T cells from PBMCs. This sequence originates from a human donor with Susac syndrome. This chain uses TRBV11-2 with TRBJ2-3; 8 nucleotides match TRBD2. CDR3 bases: TGTGCCAGCAGCTTAGGATCGACTAGCGGCACAGATACGCAGTATTTT. Translating it yields CASSLGSTSGTDTQYF.